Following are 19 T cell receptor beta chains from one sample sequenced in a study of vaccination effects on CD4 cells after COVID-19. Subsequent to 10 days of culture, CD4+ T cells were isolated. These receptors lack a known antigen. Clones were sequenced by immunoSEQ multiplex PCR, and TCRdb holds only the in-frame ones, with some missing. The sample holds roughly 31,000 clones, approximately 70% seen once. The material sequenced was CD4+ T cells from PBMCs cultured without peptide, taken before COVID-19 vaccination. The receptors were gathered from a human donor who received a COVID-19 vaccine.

In DNA, the CDR3 is TGTGCCAGTAGTATAGATCAAGGGGCCACGATAGAGGAGACCCAGTACTTC. Protein product: CASSIDQGATIEETQYF. The chain combines TRBV19 with TRBJ2-5; perhaps TRBD1 as D (5 bases). Germline lookup yields CDR1 LNHDA and CDR2 SQIVND (reference sequence). V was trimmed by 0 bases and J by 5 bases, leaving 19 bases between them. The CDR3 contains 17 residues.

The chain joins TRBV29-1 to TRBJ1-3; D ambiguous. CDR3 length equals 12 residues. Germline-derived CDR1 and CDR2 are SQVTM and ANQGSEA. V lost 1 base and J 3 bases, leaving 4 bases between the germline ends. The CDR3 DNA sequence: TGCAGCGTTGAAGGGAATGGAAACACCATATATTTT. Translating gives CSVEGNGNTIYF. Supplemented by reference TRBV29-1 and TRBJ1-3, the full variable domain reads SAVISQKPSRDICQRGTSLTIQCQVDSQVTMMFWYRQQPGQSLTLIATANQGSEATYESGFVIDKFPISRPNLTFSTLTVSNMSPEDSSIYLCSVEGNGNTIYFGEGSWLTVV.

The CDR3 region is CASSVSTGTHYTF. DNA for the CDR3: TGTGCCAGTAGTGTCTCGACAGGGACCCACTACACCTTC. This chain connects TRBV19 to TRBJ1-2; TRBD1 matches at 7 bases. After removal of 5 bases from V and 10 bases from J, the junction contained 10 bases not matched to a gene. CDR1 and CDR2 (germline): LNHDA, SQIVND (reference sequence). This CDR3 region has 13 residues. The entire variable domain, with the rest obtained from reference TRBV19 and TRBJ1-2, is as follows: DGGITQSPKYLFRKEGQNVTLSCEQNLNHDAMYWYRQDPGQGLRLIYYSQIVNDFQKGDIAEGYSVSREKKESFPLTVTSAQKNPTAFYLCASSVSTGTHYTFGSGTRLTVV.

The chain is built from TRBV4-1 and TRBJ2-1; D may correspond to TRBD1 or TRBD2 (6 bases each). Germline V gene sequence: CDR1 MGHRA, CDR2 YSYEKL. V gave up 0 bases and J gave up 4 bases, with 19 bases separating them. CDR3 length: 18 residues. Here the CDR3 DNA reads TGCGCCAGCAGCCAAGACGTTGGTGGGCGGAGGGGGTACAATGAGCAGTTCTTC. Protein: CASSQDVGGRRGYNEQFF.

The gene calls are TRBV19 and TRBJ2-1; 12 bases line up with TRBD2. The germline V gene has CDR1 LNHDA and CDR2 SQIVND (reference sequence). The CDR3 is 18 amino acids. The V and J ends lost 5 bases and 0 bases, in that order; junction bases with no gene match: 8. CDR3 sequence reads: CASSPLAGGSSSYNEQFF. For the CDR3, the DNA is TGTGCCAGTAGTCCGCTAGCGGGGGGGTCTAGCTCCTACAATGAGCAGTTCTTC.

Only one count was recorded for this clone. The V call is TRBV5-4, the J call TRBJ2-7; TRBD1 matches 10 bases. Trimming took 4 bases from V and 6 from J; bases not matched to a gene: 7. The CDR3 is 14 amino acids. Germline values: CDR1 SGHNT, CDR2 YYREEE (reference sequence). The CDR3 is CASSNDRGRFEQYF. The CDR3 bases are TGTGCCAGCAGCAATGACAGGGGGCGCTTCGAGCAGTACTTC.

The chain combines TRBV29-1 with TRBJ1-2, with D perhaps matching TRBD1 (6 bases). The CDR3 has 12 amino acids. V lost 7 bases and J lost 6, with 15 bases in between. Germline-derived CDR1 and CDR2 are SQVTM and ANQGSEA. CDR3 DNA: TGCAGCGCTAGTGGACACAGGGATGGCTACACCTTC. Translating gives CSASGHRDGYTF.

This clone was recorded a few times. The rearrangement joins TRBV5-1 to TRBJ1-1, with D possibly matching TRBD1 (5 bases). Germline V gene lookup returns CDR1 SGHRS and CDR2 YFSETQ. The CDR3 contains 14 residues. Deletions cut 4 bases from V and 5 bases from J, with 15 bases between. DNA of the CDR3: TGCGCCAGCAGCCTGGGAGGGGAGGGGACTGAAGCTTTCTTT. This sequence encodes CASSLGGEGTEAFF.

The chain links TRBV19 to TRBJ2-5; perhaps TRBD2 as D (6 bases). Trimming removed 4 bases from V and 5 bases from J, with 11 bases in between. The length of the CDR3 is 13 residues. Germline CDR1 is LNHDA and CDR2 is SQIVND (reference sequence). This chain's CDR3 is CASSTGGRETQYF. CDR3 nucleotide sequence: TGTGCCAGTAGTACCGGAGGGCGCGAGACCCAGTACTTC.

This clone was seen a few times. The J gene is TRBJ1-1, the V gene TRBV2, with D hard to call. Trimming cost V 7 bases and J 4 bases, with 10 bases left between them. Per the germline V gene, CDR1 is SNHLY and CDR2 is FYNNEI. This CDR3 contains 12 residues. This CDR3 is CASKRATTEAFF. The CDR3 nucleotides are TGTGCCAGCAAGCGGGCGACCACTGAAGCTTTCTTT.

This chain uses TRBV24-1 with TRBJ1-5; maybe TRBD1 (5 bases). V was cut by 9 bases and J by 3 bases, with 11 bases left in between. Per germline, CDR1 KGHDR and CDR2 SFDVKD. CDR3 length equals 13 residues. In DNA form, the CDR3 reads TGTGCCACCCCGGGGCGGGCCAATCAGCCCCAGCATTTT. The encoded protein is CATPGRANQPQHF.

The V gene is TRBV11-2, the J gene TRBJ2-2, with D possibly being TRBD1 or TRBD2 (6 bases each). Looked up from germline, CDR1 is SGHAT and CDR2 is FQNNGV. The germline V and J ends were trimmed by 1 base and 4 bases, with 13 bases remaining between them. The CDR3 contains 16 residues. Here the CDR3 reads CASSLVGGAGTGELFF. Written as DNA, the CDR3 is TGTGCCAGCAGCTTAGTCGGGGGCGCCGGCACCGGGGAGCTGTTTTTT.

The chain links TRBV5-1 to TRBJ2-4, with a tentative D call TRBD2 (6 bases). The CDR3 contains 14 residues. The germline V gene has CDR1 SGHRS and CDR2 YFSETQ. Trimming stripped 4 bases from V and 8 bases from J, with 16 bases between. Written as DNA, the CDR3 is TGCGCCAGCAGCAGGAGCGGGTCCCCTGACATTCAGTACTTC. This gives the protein CASSRSGSPDIQYF.

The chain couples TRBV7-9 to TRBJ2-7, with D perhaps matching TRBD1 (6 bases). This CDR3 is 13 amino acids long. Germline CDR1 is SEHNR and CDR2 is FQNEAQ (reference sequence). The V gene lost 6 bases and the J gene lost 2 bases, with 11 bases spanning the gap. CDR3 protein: CASRQGSTYEQYF. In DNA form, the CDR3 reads TGTGCCAGCAGACAGGGTTCAACCTACGAGCAGTACTTC.

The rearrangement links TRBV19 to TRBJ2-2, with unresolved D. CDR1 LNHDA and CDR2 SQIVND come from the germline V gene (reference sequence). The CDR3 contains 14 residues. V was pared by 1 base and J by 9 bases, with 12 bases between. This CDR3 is CASSIGAGSRELFF. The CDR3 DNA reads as TGTGCCAGTAGTATAGGGGCCGGTAGCCGGGAGCTGTTTTTT.

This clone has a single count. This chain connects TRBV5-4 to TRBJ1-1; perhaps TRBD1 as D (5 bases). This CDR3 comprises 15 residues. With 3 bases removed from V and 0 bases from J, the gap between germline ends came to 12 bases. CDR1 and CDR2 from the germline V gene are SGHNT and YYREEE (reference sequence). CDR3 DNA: TGTGCCAGCAGCTGGGACCGACAGATGAACACTGAAGCTTTCTTT. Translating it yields CASSWDRQMNTEAFF.

CDR3 DNA: TGTGCCAGCAGCTTTATGGACAGGGGGGCCGGGGAGCTGTTTTTT. Amino acid sequence: CASSFMDRGAGELFF. This chain links TRBV5-4 with TRBJ2-2; TRBD1 matches at 10 bases. There are 15 residues in the CDR3. Germline lookup yields CDR1 SGHNT and CDR2 YYREEE (reference sequence). Trimming cost V 2 bases and J 6 bases; bases outside gene matches: 4.

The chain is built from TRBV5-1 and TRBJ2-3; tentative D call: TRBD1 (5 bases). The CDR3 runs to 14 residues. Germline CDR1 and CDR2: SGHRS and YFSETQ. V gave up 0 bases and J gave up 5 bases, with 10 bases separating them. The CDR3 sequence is CASSLGQGGDTQYF. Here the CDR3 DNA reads TGCGCCAGCAGCTTGGGCCAGGGTGGAGATACGCAGTATTTT.

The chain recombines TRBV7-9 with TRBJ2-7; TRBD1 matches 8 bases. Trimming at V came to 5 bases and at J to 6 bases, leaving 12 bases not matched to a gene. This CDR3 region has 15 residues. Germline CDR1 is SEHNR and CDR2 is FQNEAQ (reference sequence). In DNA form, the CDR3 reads TGTGCCAGCAGCACAAGGCACGGGACAGGTTCCGAGCAGTACTTC. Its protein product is CASSTRHGTGSEQYF.